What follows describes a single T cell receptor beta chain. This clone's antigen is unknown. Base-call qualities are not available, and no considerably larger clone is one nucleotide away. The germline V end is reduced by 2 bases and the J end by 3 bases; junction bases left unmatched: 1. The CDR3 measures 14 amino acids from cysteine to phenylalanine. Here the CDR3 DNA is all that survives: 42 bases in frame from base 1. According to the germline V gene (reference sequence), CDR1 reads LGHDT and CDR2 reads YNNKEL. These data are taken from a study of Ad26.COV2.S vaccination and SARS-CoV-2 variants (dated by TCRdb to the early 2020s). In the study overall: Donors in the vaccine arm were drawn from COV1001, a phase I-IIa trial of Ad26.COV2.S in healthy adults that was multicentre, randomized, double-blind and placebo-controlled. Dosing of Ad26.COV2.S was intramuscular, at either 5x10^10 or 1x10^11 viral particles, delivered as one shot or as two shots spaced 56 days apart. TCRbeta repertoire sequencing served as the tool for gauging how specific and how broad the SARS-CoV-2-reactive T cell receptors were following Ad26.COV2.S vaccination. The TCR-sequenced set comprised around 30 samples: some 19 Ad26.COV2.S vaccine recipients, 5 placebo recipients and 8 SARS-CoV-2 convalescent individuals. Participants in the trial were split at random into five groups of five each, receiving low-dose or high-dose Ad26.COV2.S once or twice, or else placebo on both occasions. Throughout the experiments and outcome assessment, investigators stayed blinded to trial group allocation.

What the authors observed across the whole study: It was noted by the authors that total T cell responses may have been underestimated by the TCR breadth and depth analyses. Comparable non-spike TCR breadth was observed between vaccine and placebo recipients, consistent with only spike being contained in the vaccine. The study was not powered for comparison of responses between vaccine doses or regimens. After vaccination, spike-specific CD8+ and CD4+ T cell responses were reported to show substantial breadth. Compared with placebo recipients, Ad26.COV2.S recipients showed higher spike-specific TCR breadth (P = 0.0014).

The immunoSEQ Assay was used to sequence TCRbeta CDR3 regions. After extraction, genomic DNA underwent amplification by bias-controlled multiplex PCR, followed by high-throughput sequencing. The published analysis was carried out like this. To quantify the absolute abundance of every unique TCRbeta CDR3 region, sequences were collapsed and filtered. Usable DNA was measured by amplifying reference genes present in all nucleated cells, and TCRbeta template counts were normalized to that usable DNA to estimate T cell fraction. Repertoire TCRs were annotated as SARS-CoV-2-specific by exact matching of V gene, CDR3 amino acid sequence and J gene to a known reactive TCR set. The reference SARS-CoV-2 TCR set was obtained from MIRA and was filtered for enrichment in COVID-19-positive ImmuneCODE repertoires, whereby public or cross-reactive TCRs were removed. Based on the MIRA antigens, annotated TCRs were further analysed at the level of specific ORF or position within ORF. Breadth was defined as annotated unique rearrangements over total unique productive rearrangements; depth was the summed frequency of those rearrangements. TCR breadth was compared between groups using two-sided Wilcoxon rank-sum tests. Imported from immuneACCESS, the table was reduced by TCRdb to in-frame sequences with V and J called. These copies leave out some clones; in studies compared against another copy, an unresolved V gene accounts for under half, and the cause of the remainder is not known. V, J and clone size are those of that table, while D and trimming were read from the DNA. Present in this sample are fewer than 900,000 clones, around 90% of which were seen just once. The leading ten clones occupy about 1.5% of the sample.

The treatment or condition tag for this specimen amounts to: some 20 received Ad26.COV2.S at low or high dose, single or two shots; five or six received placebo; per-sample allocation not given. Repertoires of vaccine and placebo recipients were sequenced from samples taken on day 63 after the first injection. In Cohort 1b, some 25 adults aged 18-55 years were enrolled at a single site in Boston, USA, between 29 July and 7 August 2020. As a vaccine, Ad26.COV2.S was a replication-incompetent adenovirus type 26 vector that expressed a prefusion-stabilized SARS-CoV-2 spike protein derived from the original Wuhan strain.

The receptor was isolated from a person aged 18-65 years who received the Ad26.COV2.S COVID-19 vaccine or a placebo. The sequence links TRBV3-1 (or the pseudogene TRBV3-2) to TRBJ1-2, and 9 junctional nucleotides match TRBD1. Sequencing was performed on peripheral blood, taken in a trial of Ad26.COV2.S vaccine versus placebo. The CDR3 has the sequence CASSQRTGDYGYTF. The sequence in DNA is TGTGCCAGCAGCCAAAGGACAGGGGACTATGGCTACACCTTC.